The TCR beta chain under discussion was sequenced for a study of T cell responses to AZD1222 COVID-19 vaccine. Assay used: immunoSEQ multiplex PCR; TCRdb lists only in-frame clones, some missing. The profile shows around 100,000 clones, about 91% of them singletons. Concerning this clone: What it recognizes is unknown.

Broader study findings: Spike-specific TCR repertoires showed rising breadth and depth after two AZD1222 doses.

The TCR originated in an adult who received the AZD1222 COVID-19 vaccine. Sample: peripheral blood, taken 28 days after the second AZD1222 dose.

The DNA of the CDR3 is TGTGCCAGCAGTTCCGGGACAGACCGTCATGGCTACACCTTC. It specifies CASSSGTDRHGYTF. V and J are TRBV6-2 or TRBV6-3 and TRBJ1-2; 7 nucleotides agree with TRBD1. The CDR3 loop spans 14 amino acids. Germline lookup yields CDR1 MNHEY and CDR2 SVGEGT. With V trimmed by 4 bases and J by 6 bases, 8 bases remained unmatched.